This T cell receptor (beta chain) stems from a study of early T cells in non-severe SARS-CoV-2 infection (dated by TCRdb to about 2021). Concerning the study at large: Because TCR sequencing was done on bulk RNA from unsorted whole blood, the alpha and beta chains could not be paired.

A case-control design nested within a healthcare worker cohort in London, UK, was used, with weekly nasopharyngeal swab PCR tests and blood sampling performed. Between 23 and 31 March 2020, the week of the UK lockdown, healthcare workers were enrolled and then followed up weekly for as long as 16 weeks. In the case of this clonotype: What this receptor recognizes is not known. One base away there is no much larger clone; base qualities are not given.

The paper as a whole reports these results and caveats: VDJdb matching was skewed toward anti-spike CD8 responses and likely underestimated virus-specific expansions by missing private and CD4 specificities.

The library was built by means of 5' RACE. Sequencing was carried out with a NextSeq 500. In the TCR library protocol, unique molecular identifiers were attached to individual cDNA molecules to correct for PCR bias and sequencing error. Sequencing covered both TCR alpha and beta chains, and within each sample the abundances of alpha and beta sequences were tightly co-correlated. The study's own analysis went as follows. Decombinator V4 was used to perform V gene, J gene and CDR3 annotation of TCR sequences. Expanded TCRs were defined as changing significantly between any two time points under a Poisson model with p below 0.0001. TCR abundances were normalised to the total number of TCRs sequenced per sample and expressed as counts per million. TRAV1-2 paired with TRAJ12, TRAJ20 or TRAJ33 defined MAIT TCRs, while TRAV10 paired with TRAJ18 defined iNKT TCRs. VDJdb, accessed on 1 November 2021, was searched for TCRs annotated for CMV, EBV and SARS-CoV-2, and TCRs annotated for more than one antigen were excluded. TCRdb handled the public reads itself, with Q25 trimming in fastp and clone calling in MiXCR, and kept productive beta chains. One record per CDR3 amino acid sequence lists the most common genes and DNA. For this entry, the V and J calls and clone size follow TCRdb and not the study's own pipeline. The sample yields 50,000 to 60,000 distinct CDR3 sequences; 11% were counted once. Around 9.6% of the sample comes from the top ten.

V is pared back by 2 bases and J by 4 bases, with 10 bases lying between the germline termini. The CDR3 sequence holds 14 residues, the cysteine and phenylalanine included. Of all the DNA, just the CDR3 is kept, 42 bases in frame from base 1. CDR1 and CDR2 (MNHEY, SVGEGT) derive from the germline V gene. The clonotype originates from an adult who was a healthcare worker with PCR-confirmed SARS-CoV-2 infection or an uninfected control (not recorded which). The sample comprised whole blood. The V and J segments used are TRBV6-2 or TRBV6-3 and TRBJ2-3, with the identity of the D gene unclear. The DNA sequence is TGTGCCAGCAGTTACATGCAGGCCGCAGATACGCAGTATTTT. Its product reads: CASSYMQAADTQYF.